This TCR beta chain was recorded in a study of CD8 T cells in Susac syndrome. Germline CDR1 DFQATT, CDR2 SNEGSKA (reference sequence). V trimming: 6 bases; J trimming: 8 bases; junction bases outside the gene matches: 10. The length of the CDR3 is 13 residues. Reverse transcription of roughly 0.5 to 1 ug RNA used random hexamers. Amplification of TCR beta CDR3 used immunoSEQ multiplex PCR across 54 Vbeta and 13 Jbeta. TCRdb analysed the immunoSEQ multiplex PCR reads with MiXCR anew, one entry per CDR3 protein. This sample yields roughly 84,000 distinct CDR3 sequences, of which approximately 96% are seen a single time; about 0.41% belongs to the top ten.

The chain couples TRBV20-1 to TRBJ1-2, with 9 positions matching TRBD1. Sequenced input: CD8+ T cells from PBMCs. The receptor comes from a human donor with Susac syndrome. The CDR3 region has the DNA TGCAGTGCCCAACCCCGGGACAGGGTAGGCTACACCTTC. The encoded protein is CSAQPRDRVGYTF.